The present T cell receptor (beta chain) was sequenced within a study of blood T cell repertoires in COVID-19 (TCRdb year 2020). The study in broad terms: Samples covering the acute and convalescent phases of COVID-19 were provided by collaborators in the United States, Italy and Spain. HLA class I and class II types, where available, came from metadata supplied by the sample provider rather than from assay-based typing. Samples came from the ongoing ImmuneRACE study (first 160 participants) plus 1,254 subjects from 6 global collaborators. The material from the prospective study consisted of cDNA or gDNA derived from T cells, B-cell-depleted T cells, or PBMCs. The repertoires were released in a freely available public database meant as a resource for research on the immune response to SARS-CoV-2. Sample metadata almost always included a de-identified subject ID, COVID-19 status, age in years and sex. Subjects who had been exposed to COVID-19, were actively infected with it, or had recovered from it provided the deeply sampled blood TCRbeta repertoires that made up the dataset. Overall results and qualifications from the work: How much clinical and demographic metadata was included differed by source and by participant, and the metadata was provided uncurated.

Enrolling through a virtual design, the prospective study's participants ranged in age from roughly 18 to 95 years and lived across some 22 United States geographic areas. Cohort assignment in the prospective study relied on participant-reported clinical history from a screening survey and a study questionnaire. For ImmuneRACE Cohort 3, a participant was defined as recovered based on two consecutive negative NP/OP PCR tests, clearance by a healthcare professional, or resolution of symptoms. Mobile phlebotomists in the prospective study collected whole blood, serum and a nasopharyngeal or oropharyngeal swab from every participant. Participants in the prospective study had the option to provide additional blood draws and questionnaires over a 2-month period. Before DNA extraction, prospective study blood samples were shipped either frozen or at room temperature. Concerning this clone itself: Its binding antigen is unknown. No base qualities exist here, and no much larger clone lies one base off it.

TCRbeta CDR3 regions were amplified from genomic DNA by means of the immunoSEQ Assay, a bias-controlled multiplex PCR. The paper's data handling went like this. Nucleated cell counts per sample were estimated from amplification of reference gene primers within the assay. Sequence reads were collapsed and filtered to measure the absolute abundance of every unique TCRbeta CDR3 rearrangement. For each sample, productive Simpson clonality was calculated as the square root of Simpson's diversity index across productive rearrangements. TCRdb obtained this table from immuneACCESS and retained in-frame rearrangements with V and J assigned. These tables miss some clones; where compared with another copy, unresolved V genes account for less than half of the shortfall, and the remainder is unexplained. The DNA was the basis for D and trimming; V, J and clone size are from that table. For this sample there are approximately 490,000 clones; approximately 86% appear just once. The ten largest clonotypes hold 8% to 9.5% of the sample.

Specimen: PBMCs or T cells enriched from blood (not recorded which). The sequence was collected from a woman aged 60-75 years who had recovered from COVID-19.

For the CDR3, the sequence is CASSPYFGTSGVYEQYF. At the DNA level, the sequence is TGTGCCAGCAGCCCCTATTTCGGGACTAGCGGGGTTTACGAGCAGTACTTC. The V and J genes are TRBV9 and TRBJ2-7, with TRBD2 identical over 13 junction bases. The germline V gene supplies CDR1 SGDLS and CDR2 YYNGEE. V lost 4 bases and J lost 4 bases, and the count of bases not matched to a germline gene is 11. The CDR3 covers 17 residues, taking in both the cysteine and the phenylalanine. Here the CDR3 DNA is all that survives: 51 bases in frame from base 1.